A selection of T cell receptor beta chains follows, all from one sample in a study of T cell responses to AZD1222 COVID-19 vaccine. Assay used: immunoSEQ multiplex PCR; TCRdb lists only in-frame clones, some missing. The sample has approximately 110,000 clones, 80% to 90% seen once. Specimen: peripheral blood, collected 28 days after the second AZD1222 dose. The source of these receptors is an adult who received the AZD1222 COVID-19 vaccine. Each CDR3 is given with its conserved first and last residue. A D gene is named only where the DNA matches it firmly. Rows may omit the clone size; those that give it use once, few, many or a size class.

size	V	D	J	CDR3	DNA
-	TRBV4-2	-	TRBJ2-7	CASSQDGRDGTKYF	TGTGCCAGCAGCCAAGATGGCAGGGACGGGACAAAGTACTTC
-	TRBV30	-	TRBJ1-2	CAWSIGPGGYTF	TGTGCCTGGAGTATCGGACCAGGTGGCTACACCTTC
-	TRBV5-6	-	TRBJ1-6	CASSPQGVRSSPLHF	TGTGCCAGCAGCCCGCAGGGCGTCCGCTCTTCACCCCTCCACTTT
-	TRBV5-1	-	TRBJ2-1	CASSPSGLGEQFF	TGCGCCAGCAGCCCATCGGGACTCGGTGAGCAGTTCTTC
-	TRBV5-4	-	TRBJ2-3	CASSLFLGTDTQYF	TGTGCCAGCAGCTTGTTTTTAGGCACAGATACGCAGTATTTT
-	TRBV7-9	-	TRBJ2-3	CASRVGGSTDTQYF	TGTGCCAGCAGGGTAGGAGGGTCCACAGATACGCAGTATTTT
-	TRBV3-1/TRBV3-2	-	TRBJ2-2	CASLGGGELFF	TGTGCCAGCCTAGGCGGCGGGGAGCTGTTTTTT
-	TRBV2	-	TRBJ2-6	CASRVEGSGANVLTF	TGTGCCAGCAGGGTTGAGGGCTCTGGGGCCAACGTCCTGACTTTC
-	TRBV30	-	TRBJ1-1	CAWSLGAEGQGTEAFF	TGTGCCTGGAGTCTCGGGGCGGAGGGGCAGGGCACTGAAGCTTTCTTT
-	TRBV19	TRBD1	TRBJ2-3	CASSDRGSTDTQYF	TGTGCCAGTAGCGACAGGGGGTCCACAGATACGCAGTATTTT
-	TRBV13	-	TRBJ1-2	CASSLGRGGAGIKGYTF	TGTGCCAGCAGCTTAGGTCGCGGCGGGGCCGGGATAAAAGGCTACACCTTC
-	TRBV15	-	TRBJ1-2	CATSSRSGGTGYTF	TGTGCCACCAGCAGCCGATCCGGGGGGACCGGCTACACCTTC
-	TRBV6-2/TRBV6-3	-	TRBJ1-1	CASSYYGVRGGGDEAFF	TGTGCCAGCAGTTACTATGGTGTTAGGGGCGGTGGAGATGAAGCTTTCTTT
-	TRBV7-6	TRBD2	TRBJ2-1	CASSSPAGGPWGSYNEQFF	TGTGCCAGCAGCTCCCCAGCGGGAGGGCCGTGGGGCTCCTACAATGAGCAGTTCTTC
-	TRBV5-1	TRBD1	TRBJ1-3	CASSPGQARSGNTIYF	TGCGCCAGCAGCCCCGGACAGGCCCGCTCTGGAAACACCATATATTTT
-	TRBV9	-	TRBJ2-3	CASSVGGLAYDTQYF	TGTGCCAGCAGCGTAGGAGGGCTAGCTTACGATACGCAGTATTTT
-	TRBV7-9	-	TRBJ2-1	CASSPIPGSTYNEQFF	TGTGCCAGCAGCCCAATCCCCGGGTCCACCTACAATGAGCAGTTCTTC
-	TRBV5-1	TRBD1	TRBJ1-2	CASSTQGQNYGYTF	TGCGCCAGCAGCACCCAGGGACAGAACTATGGCTACACCTTC
once	TRBV6-2/TRBV6-3	TRBD1	TRBJ1-6	CASSWIGTEDSPLHF	TGTGCCAGCAGTTGGATCGGGACAGAGGACTCACCCCTCCACTTT
-	TRBV18	TRBD1	TRBJ2-2	CASSSSGTANTGELFF	TGTGCCAGCTCATCTTCCGGGACAGCGAACACCGGGGAGCTGTTTTTT
once	TRBV27	-	TRBJ1-2	CASTAFGGFMATDGYTF	TGTGCCAGCACTGCGTTTGGGGGGTTTATGGCTACCGATGGCTACACCTTC
-	TRBV9	TRBD2	TRBJ2-2	CASSPVGSSGGTGELFF	TGTGCCAGCAGCCCCGTTGGGTCTAGCGGGGGGACCGGGGAGCTGTTTTTT
-	TRBV13	-	TRBJ1-1	CASSYRPPAGAFF	TGTGCCAGCTCCTACAGGCCCCCTGCAGGAGCTTTCTTT
-	TRBV10-3	TRBD1	TRBJ2-6	CAITSSGTGSGANVLTF	TGTGCCATCACCAGCTCGGGGACAGGGAGTGGGGCCAACGTCCTGACTTTC
-	TRBV6-5	-	TRBJ2-1	CASTRVEYNEQFF	TGTGCCAGCACCAGGGTGGAATACAATGAGCAGTTCTTC
few	TRBV16	TRBD1	TRBJ2-6	CASSQSGTGLSGANVLTF	TGTGCCAGCAGCCAATCGGGGACAGGGTTATCTGGGGCCAACGTCCTGACTTTC
-	TRBV7-2	-	TRBJ2-3	CASSSGSSTDTQYF	TGTGCCAGCAGTTCCGGGAGTAGCACAGATACGCAGTATTTT
few	TRBV5-1	TRBD1	TRBJ1-4	CASSSPGTGGFPNEKLFF	TGCGCCAGCAGCTCACCGGGGACAGGGGGCTTTCCTAATGAAAAACTGTTTTTT
-	TRBV11-1	TRBD1	TRBJ2-7	CASQPGQGAYEQYF	TGTGCCAGCCAACCGGGACAGGGGGCTTACGAGCAGTACTTC
-	TRBV19	TRBD1	TRBJ1-1	CASTPGTGGAEAFF	TGTGCCAGTACCCCAGGGACAGGAGGCGCTGAAGCTTTCTTT
-	TRBV25-1	-	TRBJ1-2	CASSGPQGNGYTF	TGTGCCAGCAGTGGGCCCCAGGGGAATGGCTACACCTTC
-	TRBV14	-	TRBJ2-1	CASSQDRSGWGYNEQFF	TGTGCCAGCAGCCAAGATCGGAGCGGGTGGGGGTATAATGAGCAGTTCTTC
-	TRBV13	TRBD2	TRBJ2-5	CASSTRGGKAETQYF	TGTGCCAGCAGCACCCGGGGGGGGAAGGCAGAGACCCAGTACTTC
-	TRBV5-1	TRBD1	TRBJ1-6	CASSLVQGVNSPLHF	TGCGCCAGCAGCTTGGTCCAGGGGGTTAATTCACCCCTCCACTTT
-	TRBV28	-	TRBJ1-2	CASSLRGTYGYTF	TGTGCCAGCAGTTTGAGGGGTACCTATGGCTACACCTTC
-	TRBV19	-	TRBJ2-7	CASSKESGARPAYEQYF	TGTGCCAGTAGTAAGGAGTCGGGTGCTAGGCCAGCCTACGAGCAGTACTTC
-	TRBV5-8	-	TRBJ1-2	CASSLRIKSYGYTF	TGTGCCAGCAGCCTTCGTATCAAATCTTATGGCTACACCTTC
-	TRBV7-8	-	TRBJ1-2	CASSLVTASKPYGYTF	TGTGCCAGCAGCTTAGTTACAGCCTCTAAACCCTATGGCTACACCTTC
-	TRBV4-2	TRBD2	TRBJ2-3	CASSQIAGSTDTQYF	TGTGCCAGCAGCCAGATAGCGGGGAGCACAGATACGCAGTATTTT
-	TRBV5-1	-	TRBJ2-3	CASSLGGVLSMTDTQYF	TGCGCCAGCAGCTTGGGGGGCGTTCTAAGTATGACAGATACGCAGTATTTT
-	TRBV9	-	TRBJ2-1	CASSPLRGSDNEQFF	TGTGCCAGCAGCCCGCTGAGGGGGTCGGATAATGAGCAGTTCTTC